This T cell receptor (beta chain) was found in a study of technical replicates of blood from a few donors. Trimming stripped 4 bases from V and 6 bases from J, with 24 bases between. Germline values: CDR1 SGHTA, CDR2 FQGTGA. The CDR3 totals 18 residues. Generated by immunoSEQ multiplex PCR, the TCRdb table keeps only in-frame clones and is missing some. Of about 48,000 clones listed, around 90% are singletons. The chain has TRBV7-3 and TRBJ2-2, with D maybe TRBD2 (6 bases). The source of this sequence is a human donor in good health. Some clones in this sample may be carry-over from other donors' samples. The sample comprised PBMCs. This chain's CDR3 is CASSSVGGVIFPAGELFF. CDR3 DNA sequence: TGTGCCAGCAGCTCAGTCGGGGGAGTCATTTTTCCCGCCGGGGAGCTGTTTTTT.